The 12 T cell receptor beta chains in this list originate from one sample, sequenced in a study of CD8 T cells in ankylosing spondylitis. TCRdb used MiXCR to reprocess the 5' RACE reads, holding one entry per CDR3 protein. The table lists about 400,000 distinct CDR3 sequences, 20% to 25% of them singletons. Sequencing was performed on blood, either unsorted or a sorted T cell fraction (not recorded which). These receptors originate from a male donor with ankylosing spondylitis or in good health (not recorded which).

This clonotype appeared a few times. This chain connects TRBV7-8 to TRBJ1-4; D remains unclear. The germline V gene encodes CDR1 SGHVS and CDR2 FQNEAQ. Trimming shortened V by 5 bases and J by 5 bases, and 12 bases separated the two germline ends. The CDR3 covers 14 residues. This CDR3 reads CASSPADGNEKLFF. Written as DNA, the CDR3 is TGTGCCAGCAGCCCGGCGGACGGGAATGAAAAACTGTTTTTT.

This clonotype has more than one count but fewer than ten. One end of the junction varies from germline; a read error may be responsible. V is TRBV12-3 or TRBV12-4 and J is TRBJ1-5; 9 nucleotides align to TRBD1. This CDR3 is built from 15 residues. This chain's CDR3 is CASSFGTGRDQPQHF. DNA of the CDR3: TGTGCCAGCAGTTTTGGGACAGGGCGAGATCAGCCCCAGCATTTC.

The table lists this clonotype with many counts. The V and J genes are TRBV12-3 or TRBV12-4 and TRBJ1-2; D is ambiguous. CDR3 length: 13 amino acids. Trimming cost V 2 bases and J 4 bases, with 8 bases left between them. CDR3 region: CASSLSPTYGYTF. For the CDR3, the DNA is TGTGCCAGCAGTTTATCGCCGACCTATGGCTACACCTTC.

This chain uses TRBV12-3 or TRBV12-4 with TRBJ2-2; D is possibly TRBD2 (5 bases). The CDR3 is 15 residues long. The V end was cut by 7 bases, the J end by 3 bases, with 15 bases between. The CDR3 is CASTGRGAHTGELFF. The CDR3 coding sequence is TGTGCCAGCACCGGACGGGGAGCACACACCGGGGAGCTGTTTTTT.

The chain employs TRBV7-9 and TRBJ2-1, with TRBD1 matching over 12 bases. CDR1 SEHNR and CDR2 FQNEAQ come from the germline V gene (reference sequence). This CDR3 has 15 amino acids. V trimming: 5 bases; J trimming: 8 bases; junction bases outside the gene matches: 7. The CDR3 is CASSLGQGAGDEQFF. The CDR3 coding sequence is TGTGCCAGCAGCCTGGGACAGGGGGCAGGAGATGAGCAGTTCTTC. Looking up the rest from reference TRBV7-9 and TRBJ2-1 gives the full variable domain: DTGVSQNPRHKITKRGQNVTFRCDPISEHNRLYWYRQTLGQGPEFLTYFQNEAQLEKSRLLSDRFSAERPKGSFSTLEIQRTEQGDSAMYLCASSLGQGAGDEQFFGPGTRLTVL.

Only a few counts were recorded for this clonotype. This chain uses TRBV2 with TRBJ2-7; D possibly uses TRBD1 or TRBD2 (5 bases each). V was cut by 6 bases and J by 4 bases, with 16 bases left in between. The CDR3 totals 14 residues. Germline values: CDR1 SNHLY, CDR2 FYNNEI. The CDR3 sequence: CASRGAGSIYEQYF. The CDR3 coding sequence is TGTGCCAGCAGAGGGGCAGGGAGTATTTACGAGCAGTACTTC. Full variable domain (missing parts from reference TRBV2 and TRBJ2-7): EPEVTQTPSHQVTQMGQEVILRCVPISNHLYFYWYRQILGQKVEFLVSFYNNEISEKSEIFDDQFSVERPDGSNFTLKIRSTKLEDSAMYFCASRGAGSIYEQYFGPGTRLTVT.

Of note for this clonotype: The conserved phenylalanine or tryptophan is not found at the CDR3 terminus, so this likely reflects a read error. The chain couples TRBV12-3 or TRBV12-4 to TRBJ2-1, with D perhaps TRBD1 (5 bases). This CDR3 has 15 amino acids. V was pared by 5 bases and J by 0 bases, with 11 bases between. The CDR3 DNA sequence: TGTGCCAGCAGTGTACAGGATAGCTCCTACAATGAGCAGTTCTCC. Its protein is CASSVQDSSYNEQFS.

The chain carries TRBV10-2 and TRBJ2-1; TRBD2 agrees at 11 bases. V shed 2 bases and J 2 bases; nucleotides not matched to a gene: 2. The CDR3 loop spans 16 amino acids. Germline CDR1 is WSHSY and CDR2 is SAAADI. The CDR3 sequence: CASSETGLAAYNEQFF. In DNA form, the CDR3 reads TGCGCCAGCAGTGAGACGGGACTAGCGGCCTACAATGAGCAGTTCTTC.

V is TRBV11-2 and J is TRBJ1-1; D might be TRBD1 (5 bases). This CDR3 region has 14 residues. Trimming took 2 bases from V and 5 from J, leaving 12 bases between them. Looked up from germline, CDR1 is SGHAT and CDR2 is FQNNGV. The DNA for the CDR3 is TGTGCCAGCAGCTTAACCAGGGTAGGAACTGAAGCTTTCTTT. Protein product: CASSLTRVGTEAFF.

This clonotype was recorded a few times. The chain couples TRBV10-3 to TRBJ2-3, with a possible D match to TRBD1 (5 bases). CDR1 and CDR2 from the germline V gene are ENHRY and SYGVKD. Trimming took off 7 bases at V and 0 bases at J, with 17 bases between the two ends. The CDR3 loop spans 16 amino acids. Here the CDR3 reads CAIKGPLGPSTDTQYF. The CDR3 coding sequence is TGTGCCATCAAGGGGCCGTTAGGCCCTAGCACAGATACGCAGTATTTT.

This clonotype has a count of ten or more. J is TRBJ1-6 and V is TRBV20-1; D is uncertain. Germline-derived CDR1 and CDR2 are DFQATT and SNEGSKA (reference sequence). The V end was cut by 3 bases, the J end by 0 bases, with 12 bases between. This CDR3 spans 16 amino acids. For the CDR3, the DNA is TGCAGTGCTAGTGACACGAAAAGCTCCTATAATTCACCCCTCCACTTT. It is translated as CSASDTKSSYNSPLHF.

The chain is built from TRBV20-1 and TRBJ2-7; D is ambiguous. Germline CDR1 is DFQATT and CDR2 is SNEGSKA (reference sequence). The length of the CDR3 is 15 residues. Trimming cost V 2 bases and J 1 base, with 15 bases left between them. The chain's CDR3 is CSARSGPVLSYEQYF. In DNA, the CDR3 is TGCAGTGCTAGATCGGGCCCCGTCCTTTCCTACGAGCAGTACTTC.